The T cell receptor beta chain under discussion was sequenced for a study of blood T cell repertoires in COVID-19. The method was immunoSEQ multiplex PCR; TCRdb's version includes in-frame clones alone and lacks a portion of them. The sample holds some 330,000 clones; 88% are singletons and the top ten take around 5%. Participant ages covered roughly 18 to 89 years across 20 to 25 US areas. Grouping used clinical history reported by participants in a survey and questionnaire. J lost 8 bases, V lost 5 bases, and 8 bases had no gene match. The CDR3 spans 14 residues. Germline V gene lookup returns CDR1 SGHRS and CDR2 YFSETQ.

The TCR was taken from a man aged 25-45 years who had recovered from COVID-19. This chain uses TRBV5-1 with TRBJ1-2, with 11 bases fitting TRBD1. Sequences were obtained from PBMCs or T cells enriched from blood (not recorded which). The CDR3 loop reads CASREDRGLRGYTF. The CDR3 DNA reads as TGCGCCAGCAGGGAGGACAGGGGGCTGAGAGGCTACACCTTC.